These 10 T cell receptor beta chains were sequenced from one sample in a study of T cells in Graves' hyperthyroidism and ophthalmopathy. RNA transcripts served as the template for amplifying TCR beta CDR3 regions. Carried out on the TCR CDR3, a first-round RT-PCR used the HTBI primer set. From the multiplex PCR reads, TCRdb called clonotypes with MiXCR, one entry per CDR3 protein. The sample shows approximately 640,000 distinct CDR3 sequences, about 17% of them seen only once. Sequenced: blood. The receptors shown here come from a woman in her 30s with Graves' hyperthyroidism.

The sample holds many counts of this clonotype. The chain joins TRBV7-9 to TRBJ2-7, with 14 bases aligning to TRBD2. The CDR3 loop spans 14 amino acids. CDR1 is SEHNR, CDR2 FQNEAQ, per germline (reference sequence). V shed 4 bases and J 9 bases; nucleotides not matched to a gene: 5. The CDR3 here is CASSSGLAGDGQYF. The CDR3 bases are TGTGCCAGCAGCTCGGGACTAGCGGGAGATGGGCAGTACTTC.

The chain combines TRBV30 with TRBJ2-6, with TRBD1 matching 8 bases. The junction had 7 bases not matched to a gene; V was cut back by 5 bases and J by 1 base. In germline, CDR1 is GTSNPN, CDR2 SVGIG (reference sequence). CDR3 length: 16 residues. CDR3 residues: CAWVKDRASGANVLTF. CDR3 DNA sequence: TGTGCCTGGGTGAAGGACAGGGCTTCTGGGGCCAACGTCCTGACTTTC.

This clonotype was observed many times. The V call is TRBV28, the J call TRBJ1-4; 7 bases agree with TRBD1. The V gene's germline CDR1 is MDHEN and CDR2 SYDVKM. Trimming cost V 6 bases and J 9 bases; bases outside gene matches: 10. The CDR3 runs to 14 residues. The CDR3 coding sequence is TGTGCCAGCAGAATAGGGGGCGCCGAGAAAAAACTGTTTTTT. It translates to CASRIGGAEKKLFF.

This clonotype was observed many times. The chain links TRBV3-1 to TRBJ1-6; D unresolved. With 0 bases removed from V and 7 bases from J, the gap between germline ends came to 7 bases. This CDR3 has 14 residues. From germline, CDR1 is LGHDT and CDR2 YNNKEL (reference sequence). The CDR3 here is CASSQELGNSPLHF. The CDR3 DNA follows: TGTGCCAGCAGCCAAGAACTGGGAAATTCACCCCTCCACTTT.

This clonotype was seen ten or more times. This chain uses TRBV12-3 or TRBV12-4 with TRBJ2-2; the D gene is possibly TRBD2 (5 bases). Deletions cut 5 bases from V and 4 bases from J, with 14 bases between. This CDR3 contains 15 residues. Here the CDR3 reads CASSPGEYGTGELFF. The CDR3 DNA sequence: TGTGCCAGCAGTCCCGGGGAGTATGGCACCGGGGAGCTGTTTTTT.

This clonotype occurred many times. V usage is TRBV10-3 and J usage is TRBJ1-6, with D possibly TRBD1 on 6 matching bases. CDR1 is ENHRY, CDR2 SYGVKD, per germline. Deletions cut 4 bases from V and 7 bases from J, with 11 bases between. The CDR3 extends over 14 amino acids. CDR3 nucleotide sequence: TGTGCCATCAGTGCACAGGGATCGAATTCACCCCTCCACTTT. Translated: CAISAQGSNSPLHF.

The V call is TRBV4-3, the J call TRBJ2-1, with TRBD2 identical over 10 bases. With V trimmed by 0 bases and J by 3 bases, 2 bases remained unmatched. The CDR3 sequence is 16 residues long. The V gene's germline CDR1 is LGHNA and CDR2 YSLEER. CDR3 protein: CASSQEWTSGYNEQFF. The CDR3 region has the DNA TGCGCCAGCAGCCAAGAGTGGACTAGCGGCTACAATGAGCAGTTCTTC.

The chain carries TRBV27 and TRBJ2-2; 8 nucleotides align to TRBD1. The germline V gene encodes CDR1 MNHEY and CDR2 SMNVEV (reference sequence). The length of the CDR3 is 15 residues. With 0 bases clipped from V and 6 bases from J, the junction kept 3 bases outside the gene matches. In DNA form, the CDR3 reads TGTGCCAGCAGTTTATCGCAGGGGGCGGCCGGGGAGCTGTTTTTT. This translates into CASSLSQGAAGELFF.

With respect to this clonotype: A read error may be the cause here, since a much bigger clone is one base away. The chain uses TRBV30 and TRBJ2-5; 9 bases match TRBD1. The CDR3 totals 13 residues. The trim removed 3 bases at V and 7 bases at J, leaving 6 bases unmatched. Germline-derived CDR1 and CDR2 are GTSNPN and SVGIG (reference sequence). This CDR3 is CAWRNRGLGTQYF. The CDR3 coding sequence is TGTGCCTGGAGGAACAGGGGGCTAGGGACCCAGTACTTC.

The V call is TRBV6-1, the J call TRBJ1-6; D is undetermined. CDR1 MNHNS and CDR2 SASEGT come from the germline V gene. The CDR3 is 13 amino acids. Trimming removed 7 bases from V and 15 bases from J, with 19 bases in between. CDR3 bases: TGTGCCAGCACCGAGAGTTGGGGAGGAAACCTCCACTTT. This encodes CASTESWGGNLHF.